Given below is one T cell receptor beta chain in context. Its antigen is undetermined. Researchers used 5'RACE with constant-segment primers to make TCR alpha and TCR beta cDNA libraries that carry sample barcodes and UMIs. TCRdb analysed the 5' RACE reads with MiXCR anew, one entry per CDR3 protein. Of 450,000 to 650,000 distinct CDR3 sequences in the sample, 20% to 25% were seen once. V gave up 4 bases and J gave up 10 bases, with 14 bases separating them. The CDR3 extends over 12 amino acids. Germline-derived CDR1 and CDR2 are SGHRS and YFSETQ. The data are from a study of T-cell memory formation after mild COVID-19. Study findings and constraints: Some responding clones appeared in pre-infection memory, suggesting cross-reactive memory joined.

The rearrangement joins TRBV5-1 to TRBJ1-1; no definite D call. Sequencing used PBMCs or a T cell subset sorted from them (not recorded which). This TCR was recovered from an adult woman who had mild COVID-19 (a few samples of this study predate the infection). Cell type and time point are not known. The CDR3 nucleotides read TGCGCCAGCAGCCCTAACGATGTAGGAGCTTTCTTT. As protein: CASSPNDVGAFF. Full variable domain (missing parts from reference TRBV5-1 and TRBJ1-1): KAGVTQTPRYLIKTRGQQVTLSCSPISGHRSVSWYQQTPGQGLQFLFEYFSETQRNKGNFPGRFSGRQFSNSRSEMNVSTLELGDSALYLCASSPNDVGAFFGQGTRLTVV.